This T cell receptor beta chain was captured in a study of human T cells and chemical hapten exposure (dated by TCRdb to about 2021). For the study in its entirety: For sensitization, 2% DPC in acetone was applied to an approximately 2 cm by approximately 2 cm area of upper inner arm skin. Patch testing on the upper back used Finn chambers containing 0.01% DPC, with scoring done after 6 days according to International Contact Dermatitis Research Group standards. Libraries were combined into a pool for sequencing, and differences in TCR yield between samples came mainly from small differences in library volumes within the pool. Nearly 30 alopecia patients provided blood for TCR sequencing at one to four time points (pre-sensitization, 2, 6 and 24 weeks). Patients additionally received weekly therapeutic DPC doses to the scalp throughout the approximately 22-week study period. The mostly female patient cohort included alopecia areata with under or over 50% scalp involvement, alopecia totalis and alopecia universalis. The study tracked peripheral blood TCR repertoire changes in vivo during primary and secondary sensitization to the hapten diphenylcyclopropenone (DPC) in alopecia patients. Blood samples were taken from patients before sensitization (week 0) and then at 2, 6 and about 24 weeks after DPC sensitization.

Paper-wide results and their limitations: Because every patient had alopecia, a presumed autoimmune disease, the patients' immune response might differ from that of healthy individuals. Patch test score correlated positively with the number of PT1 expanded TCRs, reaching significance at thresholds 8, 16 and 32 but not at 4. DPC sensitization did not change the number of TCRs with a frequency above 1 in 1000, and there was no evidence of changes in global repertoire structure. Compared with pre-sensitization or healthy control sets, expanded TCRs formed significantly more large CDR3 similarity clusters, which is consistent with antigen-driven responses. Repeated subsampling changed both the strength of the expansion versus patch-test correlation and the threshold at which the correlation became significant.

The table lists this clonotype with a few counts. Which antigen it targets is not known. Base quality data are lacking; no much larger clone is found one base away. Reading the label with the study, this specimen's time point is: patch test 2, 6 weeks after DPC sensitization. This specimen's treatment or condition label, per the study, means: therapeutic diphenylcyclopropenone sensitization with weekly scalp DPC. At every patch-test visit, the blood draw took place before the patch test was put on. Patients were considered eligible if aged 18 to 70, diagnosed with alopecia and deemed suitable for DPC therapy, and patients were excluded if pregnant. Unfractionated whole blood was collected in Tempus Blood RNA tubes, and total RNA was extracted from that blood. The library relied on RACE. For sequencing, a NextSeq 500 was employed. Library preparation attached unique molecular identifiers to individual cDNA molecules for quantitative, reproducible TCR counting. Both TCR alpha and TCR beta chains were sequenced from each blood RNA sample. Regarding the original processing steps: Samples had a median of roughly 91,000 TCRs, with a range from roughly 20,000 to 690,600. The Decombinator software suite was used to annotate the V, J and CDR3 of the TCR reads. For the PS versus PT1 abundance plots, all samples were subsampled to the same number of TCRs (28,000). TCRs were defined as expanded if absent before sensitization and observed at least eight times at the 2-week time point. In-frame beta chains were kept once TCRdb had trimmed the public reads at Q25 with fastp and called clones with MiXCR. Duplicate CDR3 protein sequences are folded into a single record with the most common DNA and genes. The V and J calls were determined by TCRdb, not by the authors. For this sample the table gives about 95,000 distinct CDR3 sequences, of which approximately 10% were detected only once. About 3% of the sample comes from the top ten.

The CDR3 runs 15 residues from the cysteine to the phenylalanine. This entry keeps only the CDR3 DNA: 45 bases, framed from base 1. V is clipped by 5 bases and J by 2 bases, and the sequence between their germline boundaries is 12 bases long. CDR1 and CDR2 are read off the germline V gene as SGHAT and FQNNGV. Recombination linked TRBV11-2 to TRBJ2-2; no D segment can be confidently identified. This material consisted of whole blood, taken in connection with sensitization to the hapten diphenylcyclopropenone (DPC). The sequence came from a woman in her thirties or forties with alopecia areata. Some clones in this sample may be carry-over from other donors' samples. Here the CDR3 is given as CASSRVGGNTGELFF. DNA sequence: TGTGCCAGCAGCCGGGTCGGTGGCAACACCGGGGAGCTGTTTTTT.